The 27 T cell receptor beta chains reported below all come from one sample, sequenced in a study of blood T cell repertoires in COVID-19. TCRdb's table, derived via immunoSEQ multiplex PCR, lists solely in-frame clones and lacks some. The sample lists some 38,000 clones, less than 90% occurring once. Sequenced sample: peripheral blood. The receptor source for this set is a man aged 70 or older with acute or convalescent COVID-19.

The J gene is TRBJ1-2, the V gene TRBV9; a possible D gene is TRBD1 (5 bases). CDR1 is SGDLS, CDR2 YYNGEE, per germline. The CDR3 extends over 16 amino acids. V gave up 4 bases and J gave up 7 bases, with 23 bases separating them. This CDR3 is CASSTLNIGGVGGYTF. CDR3 DNA sequence: TGTGCCAGCAGCACCCTAAACATTGGGGGGGTTGGTGGCTACACCTTC.

This clone was detected a few times. This chain connects TRBV18 to TRBJ2-7, with D maybe TRBD1 (5 bases). This CDR3 contains 13 residues. Deletions cut 1 base from V and 2 bases from J, with 6 bases between. Germline V CDR1 and CDR2: KGHSH, LQKENI. The CDR3 nucleotides are TGTGCCAGCTCACCACGGGGCCCCTACGAGCAGTACTTC. Protein: CASSPRGPYEQYF.

V gene TRBV3-1 (or the pseudogene TRBV3-2) combines with J gene TRBJ2-7; 7 bases align to TRBD2. This CDR3 has 15 amino acids. Germline V gives CDR1 LGHDT, CDR2 YNNKEL (reference sequence). Trimming at V came to 1 base and at J to 1 base, leaving 4 bases not matched to a gene. CDR3 DNA: TGTGCCAGCAGCCAAGGCGGGAGCCGGTCCTACGAGCAGTACTTC. Its protein is CASSQGGSRSYEQYF.

The rearrangement joins TRBV18 to TRBJ1-4; D gene uncertain. This CDR3 region has 17 residues. The germline CDR1 and CDR2 sequences are KGHSH and LQKENI. The V gene lost 3 bases and the J gene lost 4 bases, with 18 bases spanning the gap. The CDR3 DNA is TGTGCCAGCTCACCGATGACCTGGCGGGAAAATAATGAAAAACTGTTTTTT. The encoded protein is CASSPMTWRENNEKLFF.

The genes are TRBV24-1 and TRBJ2-1, with D possibly TRBD2 on 7 matching bases. The CDR3 totals 15 residues. V was trimmed by 1 base and J by 4 bases, leaving 10 bases between them. Germline assignment: CDR1 KGHDR and CDR2 SFDVKD. CDR3 DNA sequence: TGTGCCACCAGTGATTTCGGGGGGCGATACAATGAGCAGTTCTTC. Its protein product is CATSDFGGRYNEQFF.

V usage is TRBV9 and J usage is TRBJ2-2, with TRBD1 matching 8 bases. V trimming: 2 bases; J trimming: 5 bases; junction bases outside the gene matches: 2. This CDR3 spans 14 amino acids. The germline CDR1 and CDR2 sequences are SGDLS and YYNGEE. The CDR3 coding sequence is TGTGCCAGCAGCGTTACAGGGGGAACCGGGGAGCTGTTTTTT. This gives the protein CASSVTGGTGELFF.

The chain carries TRBV29-1 and TRBJ1-2; D might be TRBD1 (5 bases). This CDR3 is 12 amino acids long. Per the germline V gene, CDR1 is SQVTM and CDR2 is ANQGSEA. Trimming pared 6 bases from V and 7 bases from J, leaving 15 bases between. The CDR3 coding sequence is TGCAGCGTGGCCTCCAGGGTGACTGGCTACACCTTC. This translates into CSVASRVTGYTF.

DNA for the CDR3: TGTGCCACCCGTTCATATGCGACCCCCGGGACAGTATTCTCCTATAATTCACCCCTCCACTTT. Its translation is CATRSYATPGTVFSYNSPLHF. The chain has TRBV24-1 and TRBJ1-6; TRBD1 aligns across 7 bases. The CDR3 has 21 residues. Losses at the gene ends were 9 bases for V and 0 bases for J; bases not matched to a gene: 22. Germline CDR1 KGHDR, CDR2 SFDVKD.

The chain employs TRBV7-2 and TRBJ2-1; TRBD1 might be the D (6 bases). Deletions cut 1 base from V and 9 bases from J, with 13 bases between. The germline gives CDR1 SGHTA, CDR2 FQGNSA. The CDR3 has 14 residues. CDR3 region: CASSLGRTAGEQFF. CDR3 bases: TGTGCCAGCAGCTTAGGTCGGACAGCCGGTGAGCAGTTCTTC.

V is TRBV5-1 and J is TRBJ1-1, with 9 bases identical to TRBD1. V lost 4 bases to trimming and J lost 5 bases; unmatched junction nucleotides: 9. Germline CDR1 reads SGHRS; CDR2 reads YFSETQ. The CDR3 consists of 15 residues. Here the CDR3 DNA reads TGCGCCAGCAGCCCGGCGACAGGGGGTCGGACTGAAGCTTTCTTT. It specifies CASSPATGGRTEAFF.

The gene calls are TRBV5-6 and TRBJ2-5; D is ambiguous. V lost 5 bases to trimming and J lost 1 base, with 6 bases between them. This CDR3 spans 12 amino acids. The germline V gene encodes CDR1 SGHDT and CDR2 YYEEEE. The CDR3 spells CASSLAQETQYF. The DNA for the CDR3 is TGTGCCAGCAGTCTGGCCCAAGAGACCCAGTACTTC.

The chain recombines TRBV5-1 with TRBJ2-1, with a possible D match to TRBD2 (6 bases). This CDR3 has 14 amino acids. The germline gives CDR1 SGHRS, CDR2 YFSETQ. Trimming shortened V by 4 bases and J by 4 bases, and 12 bases separated the two germline ends. The CDR3 spells CASSMGLSYNEQFF. In DNA form, the CDR3 reads TGCGCCAGCAGCATGGGACTCTCATACAATGAGCAGTTCTTC.

The gene calls are TRBV28 and TRBJ2-3; D remains ambiguous. The V end lost 6 bases, the J end lost 1 base, and 11 bases lay between the germline ends. Looked up from germline, CDR1 is MDHEN and CDR2 is SYDVKM. CDR3 size: 14 residues. CDR3 DNA: TGTGCCAGCAGCATGACCCAGGGCACAGATACGCAGTATTTT. Translated: CASSMTQGTDTQYF.

V and J are TRBV28 and TRBJ1-4, with 10 nucleotides matching TRBD1. Germline V gene data show CDR1 as MDHEN and CDR2 as SYDVKM. The CDR3 consists of 15 residues. The V and J ends lost 3 bases and 7 bases, in that order; junction bases with no gene match: 5. The CDR3 loop reads CASSLRDRGFEKLFF. DNA for the CDR3: TGTGCCAGCAGTTTGAGGGACAGGGGTTTTGAAAAACTGTTTTTT. Variable domain in full (rest from reference TRBV28 and TRBJ1-4): DVKVTQSSRYLVKRTGEKVFLECVQDMDHENMFWYRQDPGLGLRLIYFSYDVKMKEKGDIPEGYSVSREKKERFSLILESASTNQTSMYLCASSLRDRGFEKLFFGSGTQLSVL.

The chain recombines TRBV28 with TRBJ1-5, with a possible D match to TRBD1 (6 bases). V dropped 5 bases and J dropped 0 bases, with 17 bases sitting between them. The CDR3 spans 17 residues. The germline CDR1 and CDR2 sequences are MDHEN and SYDVKM. CDR3 amino acids: CASSQPRGGLSNQPQHF. In nucleotides, the CDR3 is TGTGCCAGCAGTCAGCCGCGGGGGGGCCTTAGCAATCAGCCCCAGCATTTT.

V usage is TRBV2 and J usage is TRBJ2-1; possibly TRBD1 for D (6 bases). Germline V gives CDR1 SNHLY, CDR2 FYNNEI. This CDR3 has 15 amino acids. V shed 7 bases and J shed 0 bases, with 13 bases lying between them. The CDR3 nucleotides read TGTGCCAGCACAGATACAGGGAGCTCCTACAATGAGCAGTTCTTC. Translated, it gives CASTDTGSSYNEQFF.

The rearrangement links TRBV13 to TRBJ2-1; D is possibly TRBD1 (5 bases). Germline-derived CDR1 and CDR2 are PRHDT and FYEKMQ (reference sequence). This CDR3 is 12 amino acids long. The germline V and J ends were trimmed by 3 bases and 6 bases, with 6 bases remaining between them. Here the CDR3 DNA reads TGTGCCAGCAGCTTTAGGGGCAATGAGCAGTTCTTC. This translates into CASSFRGNEQFF.

CDR3 in amino acids: CASSLRGPETQYF. Written as DNA, the CDR3 is TGTGCCAGCAGCTTAAGAGGGCCAGAGACCCAGTACTTC. The chain employs TRBV7-9 and TRBJ2-5; TRBD2 might be the D (5 bases). The CDR3 sequence is 13 residues long. Germline loops: CDR1 SEHNR, CDR2 FQNEAQ (reference sequence). V was trimmed by 2 bases and J by 4 bases, leaving 8 bases between them. Filled out from reference TRBV7-9 and TRBJ2-5, the complete variable domain reads DTGVSQNPRHKITKRGQNVTFRCDPISEHNRLYWYRQTLGQGPEFLTYFQNEAQLEKSRLLSDRFSAERPKGSFSTLEIQRTEQGDSAMYLCASSLRGPETQYFGPGTRLLVL.

This clone qualifies as large (0.1 to 1%). Other DNA sequences in this sample translate to the same CDR3. The chain couples TRBV9 to TRBJ2-5; a possible D gene is TRBD2 (7 bases). Germline assignment: CDR1 SGDLS and CDR2 YYNGEE. Trimming pared 3 bases from V and 1 base from J, leaving 13 bases between. There are 15 residues in the CDR3. Written as DNA, the CDR3 is TGTGCCAGCAGCGGAGGGGGGGGGCCCCAAGAGACCCAGTACTTC. This sequence encodes CASSGGGGPQETQYF.

The chain carries TRBV6-5 and TRBJ1-1; weak D call: TRBD1 (6 bases). Trimming took off 0 bases at V and 4 bases at J, with 9 bases between the two ends. Germline CDR1 and CDR2: MNHEY and SVGAGI. This CDR3 comprises 14 residues. This chain's CDR3 is CASSYSNRATEAFF. The CDR3 DNA reads TGTGCCAGCAGTTACTCGAACAGGGCCACTGAAGCTTTCTTT.

The V gene is TRBV18, the J gene TRBJ2-2, with 8 positions matching TRBD1. The ends lost 3 bases at V and 3 bases at J; junction bases unmatched: 9. Germline V lookup: CDR1 KGHSH, CDR2 LQKENI. The CDR3 has 17 residues. The CDR3: CASSPTLGQGDTGELFF. The CDR3 nucleotides are TGTGCCAGCTCACCCACCCTCGGACAGGGTGACACCGGGGAGCTGTTTTTT.

The V call is TRBV2, the J call TRBJ1-4, with 8 bases that match TRBD1. In germline, CDR1 is SNHLY, CDR2 FYNNEI. CDR3 size: 13 residues. The trim removed 7 bases at V and 10 bases at J, leaving 8 bases unmatched. CDR3 sequence reads: CASTRDRKGKLFF. The CDR3 nucleotides are TGTGCCAGCACTAGGGACAGGAAGGGAAAACTGTTTTTT. The variable domain in full, with the rest retrieved from reference TRBV2 and TRBJ1-4, is EPEVTQTPSHQVTQMGQEVILRCVPISNHLYFYWYRQILGQKVEFLVSFYNNEISEKSEIFDDQFSVERPDGSNFTLKIRSTKLEDSAMYFCASTRDRKGKLFFGSGTQLSVL.

This rearrangement joins TRBV3-1 (or the pseudogene TRBV3-2) to TRBJ2-7; D gene unclear. The germline gives CDR1 LGHDT, CDR2 YNNKEL (reference sequence). The CDR3 covers 12 residues. Trimming cost V 4 bases and J 7 bases, with 11 bases left between them. The CDR3 is CASSPLPREQYF. For the CDR3, the DNA is TGTGCCAGCAGCCCCCTCCCGAGGGAGCAGTACTTC.

The gene calls are TRBV7-2 and TRBJ1-2, with D possibly TRBD1 on 6 matching bases. The CDR3 is 13 residues long. The germline V and J ends were trimmed by 4 bases and 8 bases, with 14 bases remaining between them. Germline values: CDR1 SGHTA, CDR2 FQGNSA. The CDR3 is CASSYPGVGGYTF. CDR3 DNA sequence: TGTGCCAGCAGCTATCCAGGGGTGGGCGGCTACACCTTC.

The chain couples TRBV7-9 to TRBJ1-5, with D perhaps matching TRBD1 (5 bases). The CDR3 totals 15 residues. V shed 3 bases and J shed 5 bases, with 14 bases lying between them. Germline-derived CDR1 and CDR2 are SEHNR and FQNEAQ (reference sequence). The CDR3 loop is CASSFGTGDHQPQHF. The CDR3 DNA follows: TGTGCCAGCAGCTTTGGAACAGGCGATCATCAGCCCCAGCATTTT.

The chain employs TRBV7-2 and TRBJ2-3, with D unresolved. The CDR3 spans 12 residues. Germline values: CDR1 SGHTA, CDR2 FQGNSA. The germline V and J ends were trimmed by 1 base and 8 bases, with 7 bases remaining between them. Here the CDR3 reads CASSLDSGTQYF. The CDR3 nucleotides read TGTGCCAGCAGCTTAGACTCGGGTACGCAGTATTTT.

The V call is TRBV25-1, the J call TRBJ2-7; D might be TRBD1 (6 bases). Between the trimmed V and J ends, which lost 4 bases and 2 bases, there was a span of 12 bases. Germline V CDR1 and CDR2: MGHDK, SYGVNS. The CDR3 consists of 14 residues. Here the CDR3 reads CASSGRGQTYEQYF. The CDR3 coding sequence is TGTGCCAGCAGTGGACGTGGACAGACCTACGAGCAGTACTTC.